These 4 T cell receptor beta chains were sequenced from one sample in a study of blood T cell repertoires in COVID-19. Profiled with immunoSEQ multiplex PCR; TCRdb holds only in-frame clones, not every one. The top ten hold 2.5% to 3.5% of the sample, which has hundreds of thousands of clones, about 88% seen once. Sequenced material: PBMCs or T cells enriched from blood (not recorded which). The receptor set was obtained from a woman aged 50 to 60 who had recovered from COVID-19.

The CDR3 reads CASSLTSGRSEEQFF. DNA for the CDR3: TGTGCCAGCAGTTTAACTAGCGGGAGGAGTGAGGAGCAGTTCTTC. The chain combines TRBV6-2 or TRBV6-3 with TRBJ2-1; 12 nucleotides align to TRBD2. CDR3 length: 15 residues. CDR1 is MNHEY, CDR2 SVGEGT, per germline. The trim removed 4 bases at V and 10 bases at J, leaving 8 bases unmatched.

The J gene is TRBJ2-7, the V gene TRBV19; 7 bases map to TRBD2. After removal of 3 bases from V and 3 bases from J, the junction contained 8 bases not matched to a gene. The CDR3 is made up of 15 amino acids. CDR1 LNHDA and CDR2 SQIVND come from the germline V gene (reference sequence). DNA of the CDR3: TGTGCCAGTAGTATTTTGTCTAGCGGAAGCTACGAGCAGTACTTC. This gives the protein CASSILSSGSYEQYF.

The chain is built from TRBV7-2 and TRBJ1-2, with TRBD1 matching over 9 bases. With V trimmed by 5 bases and J by 5 bases, 3 bases remained unmatched. This CDR3 comprises 13 residues. CDR1 and CDR2 (germline): SGHTA, FQGNSA. The CDR3 region is CASSTGQGYGYTF. The CDR3 DNA sequence: TGTGCCAGCAGCACCGGACAGGGGTATGGCTACACCTTC.

CDR3: CASRALGDSGNTIYF. The CDR3 nucleotides read TGTGCCAGTAGGGCTTTGGGAGACTCTGGAAACACCATATATTTT. V usage is TRBV19 and J usage is TRBJ1-3; unclear D gene. Trimming took 6 bases from V and 0 from J, leaving 12 bases between them. From germline, CDR1 is LNHDA and CDR2 SQIVND (reference sequence). This CDR3 comprises 15 residues.